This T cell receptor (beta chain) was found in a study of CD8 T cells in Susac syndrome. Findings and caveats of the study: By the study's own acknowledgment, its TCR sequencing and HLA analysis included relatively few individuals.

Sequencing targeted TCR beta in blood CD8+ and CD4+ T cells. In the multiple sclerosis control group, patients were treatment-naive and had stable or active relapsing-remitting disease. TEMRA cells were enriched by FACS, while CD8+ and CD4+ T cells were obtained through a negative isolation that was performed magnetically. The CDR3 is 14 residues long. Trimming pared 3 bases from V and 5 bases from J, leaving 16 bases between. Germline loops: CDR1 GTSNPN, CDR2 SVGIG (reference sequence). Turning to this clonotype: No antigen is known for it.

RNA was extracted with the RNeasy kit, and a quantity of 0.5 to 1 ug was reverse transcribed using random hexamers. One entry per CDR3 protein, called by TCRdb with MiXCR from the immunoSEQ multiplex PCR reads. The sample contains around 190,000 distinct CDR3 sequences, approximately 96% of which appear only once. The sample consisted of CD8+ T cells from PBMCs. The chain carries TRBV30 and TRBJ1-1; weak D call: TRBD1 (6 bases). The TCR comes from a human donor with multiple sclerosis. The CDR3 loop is CAWRGDSGETEAFF. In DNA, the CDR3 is TGTGCCTGGAGGGGGGACTCAGGGGAGACTGAAGCTTTCTTT.